This T cell receptor beta chain was documented in a study of CD8 T cells in ankylosing spondylitis. A quantitative 5'-RACE method, one with molecular barcodes, was used to make TCR beta libraries. Each CDR3 protein is one row after TCRdb ran MiXCR on the 5' RACE reads. Found here are 300,000 to 350,000 distinct CDR3 sequences, 20% of them singletons; the top ten hold 3% to 4%. The sample was blood, either unsorted or a sorted T cell fraction (not recorded which). The TCR sequence derives from a female donor with ankylosing spondylitis or in good health (not recorded which).

CDR3 sequence (DNA): TGTGCCAGCAACCTAGGGACTAGCGGGAGTAATGAGCAGTTCTTC. Its translation is CASNLGTSGSNEQFF. V gene TRBV5-8 combines with J gene TRBJ2-1, with TRBD2 matching 14 bases. With V trimmed by 6 bases and J by 7 bases, 6 bases remained unmatched. The CDR3 is made up of 15 amino acids. CDR1 and CDR2 (germline): SGHTS, YDEGEE. The whole variable domain, remainder taken from reference TRBV5-8 and TRBJ2-1, is EAGVTQSPTHLIKTRGQQATLRCSPISGHTSVYWYQQALGLGLQFLLWYDEGEERNRGNFPPRFSGRQFPNYSSELNVNALELEDSALYLCASNLGTSGSNEQFFGPGTRLTVL.